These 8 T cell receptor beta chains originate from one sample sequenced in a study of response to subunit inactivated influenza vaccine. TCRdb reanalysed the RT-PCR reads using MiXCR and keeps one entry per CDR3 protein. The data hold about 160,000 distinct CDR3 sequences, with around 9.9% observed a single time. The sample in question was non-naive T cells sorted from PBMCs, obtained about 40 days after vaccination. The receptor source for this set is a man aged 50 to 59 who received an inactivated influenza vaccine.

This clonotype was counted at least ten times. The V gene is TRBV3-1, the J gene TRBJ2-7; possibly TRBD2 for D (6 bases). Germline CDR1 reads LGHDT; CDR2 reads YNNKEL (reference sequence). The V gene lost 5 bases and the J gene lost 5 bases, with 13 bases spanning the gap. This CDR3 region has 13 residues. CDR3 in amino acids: CASSYGGADEQYF. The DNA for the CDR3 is TGTGCCAGCAGCTATGGAGGGGCGGACGAGCAGTACTTC.

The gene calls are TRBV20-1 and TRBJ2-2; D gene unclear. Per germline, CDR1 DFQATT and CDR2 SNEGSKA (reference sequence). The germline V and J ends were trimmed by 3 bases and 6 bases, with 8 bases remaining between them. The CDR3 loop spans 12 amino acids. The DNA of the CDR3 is TGCAGTGCTAGTGATCGGTCCGGGGAGCTGTTTTTT. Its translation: CSASDRSGELFF.

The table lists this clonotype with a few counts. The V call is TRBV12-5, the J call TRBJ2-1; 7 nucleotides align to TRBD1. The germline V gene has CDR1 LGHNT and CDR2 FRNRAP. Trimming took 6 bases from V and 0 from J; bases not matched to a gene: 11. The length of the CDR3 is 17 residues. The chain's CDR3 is CASGRDSSHYSYNEQFF. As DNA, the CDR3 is TGTGCTAGTGGCCGGGACAGCTCCCACTACTCCTACAATGAGCAGTTCTTC.

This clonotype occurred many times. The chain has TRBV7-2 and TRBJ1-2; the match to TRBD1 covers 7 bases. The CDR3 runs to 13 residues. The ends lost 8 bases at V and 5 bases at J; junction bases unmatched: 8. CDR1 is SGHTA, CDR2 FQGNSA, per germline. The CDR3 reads CASRPQGSYGYTF. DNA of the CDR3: TGTGCCAGCCGCCCACAGGGGAGTTATGGCTACACCTTC. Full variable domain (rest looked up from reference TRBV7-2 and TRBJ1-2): GAGVSQSPSNKVTEKGKDVELRCDPISGHTALYWYRQSLGQGLEFLIYFQGNSAPDKSGLPSDRFSAERTGGSVSTLTIQRTQQEDSAVYLCASRPQGSYGYTFGSGTRLTVV.

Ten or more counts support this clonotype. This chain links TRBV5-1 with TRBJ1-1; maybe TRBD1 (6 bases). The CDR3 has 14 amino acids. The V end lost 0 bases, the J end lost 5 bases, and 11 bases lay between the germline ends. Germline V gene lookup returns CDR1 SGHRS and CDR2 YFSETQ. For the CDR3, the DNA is TGCGCCAGCAGCTTGGAAGGGGGAAGGACTGAAGCTTTCTTT. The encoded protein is CASSLEGGRTEAFF.

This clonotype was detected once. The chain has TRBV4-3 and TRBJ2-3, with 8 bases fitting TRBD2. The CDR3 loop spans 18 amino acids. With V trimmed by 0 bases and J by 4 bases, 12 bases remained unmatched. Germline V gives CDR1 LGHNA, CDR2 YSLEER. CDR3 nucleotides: TGCGCCAGCAGCCAAGATCGAGCAACTAGCGGTATACCAGATACGCAGTATTTT. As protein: CASSQDRATSGIPDTQYF.

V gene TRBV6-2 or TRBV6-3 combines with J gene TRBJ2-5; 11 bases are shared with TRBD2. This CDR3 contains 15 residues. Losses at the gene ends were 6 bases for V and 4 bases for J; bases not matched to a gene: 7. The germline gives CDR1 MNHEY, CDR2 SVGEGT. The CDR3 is CASRSSGGAGETQYF. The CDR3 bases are TGTGCCAGCAGAAGTAGCGGGGGGGCCGGAGAGACCCAGTACTTC.

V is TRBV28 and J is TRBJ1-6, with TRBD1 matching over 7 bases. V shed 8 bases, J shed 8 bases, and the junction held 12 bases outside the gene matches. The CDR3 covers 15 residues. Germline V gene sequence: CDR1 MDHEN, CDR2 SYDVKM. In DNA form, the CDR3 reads TGTGCCAGCGACAGGGACATCCAACGTGATTCACCCCTCCACTTT. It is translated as CASDRDIQRDSPLHF.